One sample yielded the 18 T cell receptor beta chains listed below, sequenced in a study of T cell repertoires and Cas9 in healthy adults (dated 2018 in TCRdb). Libraries were constructed by the immunoSEQ multiplex PCR assay. This is the immuneACCESS table as TCRdb keeps it, with only in-frame sequences that have V and J called. A part of the clones is gone; compared with another copy, unresolved V genes explain less than half, and the rest is unexplained. This sample lists under 25,000 clones; about 88% were detected once. The ten largest clones capture 0.6% to 0.8% of the sample. The sequencing sample was made of CD4+ effector T cells (CD127+, CD25-, CD137-, CD154-) from PBMCs; culture status not recorded. These TCRs come from a human donor in good health.

This chain connects TRBV7-8 to TRBJ2-7, with 9 bases aligning to TRBD1. There are 15 residues in the CDR3. The V and J ends lost 6 bases and 3 bases, in that order; junction bases with no gene match: 9. Germline V gene sequence: CDR1 SGHVS, CDR2 FQNEAQ. The CDR3 DNA follows: TGTGCCAGCAGTTTGGGACAGGGATTCTTCTACGAGCAGTACTTC. Translated: CASSLGQGFFYEQYF.

The chain uses TRBV15 and TRBJ1-5; possible D gene TRBD1, 6 bases. Germline CDR1 and CDR2: LNHNV and YYDKDF (reference sequence). The CDR3 runs to 15 residues. V lost 1 base and J 4 bases, leaving 11 bases between the germline ends. CDR3 loop: CATSRGGQTNQPQHF. The CDR3 DNA follows: TGTGCCACCAGCAGAGGTGGACAGACAAATCAGCCCCAGCATTTT.

This clone turned up a few times. This sequence joins TRBV18 and TRBJ1-1; D is unresolved. Germline lookup yields CDR1 KGHSH and CDR2 LQKENI. This CDR3 contains 14 residues. V lost 6 bases, J lost 3 bases, and 14 bases lay in between. CDR3 nucleotides: TGTGCCAGCTCGCCCGCCCCCGGGGACACTGAAGCTTTCTTT. This translates into CASSPAPGDTEAFF. The whole variable domain, remainder taken from reference TRBV18 and TRBJ1-1, is NAGVMQNPRHLVRRRGQEARLRCSPMKGHSHVYWYRQLPEEGLKFMVYLQKENIIDESGMPKERFSAEFPKEGPSILRIQQVVRGDSAAYFCASSPAPGDTEAFFGQGTRLTVV.

V usage is TRBV28 and J usage is TRBJ2-2; 8 bases map to TRBD2. In germline, CDR1 is MDHEN, CDR2 SYDVKM. The V gene end was trimmed by 5 bases and the J gene end by 3 bases; junction bases not matched to a gene: 8. This CDR3 contains 16 residues. The DNA of the CDR3 is TGTGCCAGCAGTCCGCCCGGGGGGGCGGACACCGGGGAGCTGTTTTTT. This translates into CASSPPGGADTGELFF.

This rearrangement joins TRBV11-2 to TRBJ1-1; D not certain. CDR1 is SGHAT and CDR2 is FQNNGV in the germline V gene. The ends were cut back, 5 bases at V and 4 bases at J, with 11 bases in the middle. This CDR3 has 13 residues. CDR3 protein: CASSGERGTEAFF. For the CDR3, the DNA is TGTGCCAGCAGCGGGGAGCGCGGCACTGAAGCTTTCTTT.

On this clone: A read error may produce the germline difference seen at one junction end. The V gene is TRBV4-1, the J gene TRBJ1-1, with 8 bases fitting TRBD1. CDR3 size: 14 residues. Per the germline V gene, CDR1 is MGHRA and CDR2 is YSYEKL. The CDR3 DNA reads as TGCGCCAGCAGCCAAAGGACAGGGAACCCTGAAGCTTTCTTT. It encodes CASSQRTGNPEAFF.

The chain has TRBV6-1 and TRBJ1-5, with D unresolved. CDR1 MNHNS and CDR2 SASEGT come from the germline V gene. The CDR3 extends over 13 amino acids. The germline V and J ends were trimmed by 3 bases and 2 bases, with 5 bases remaining between them. In DNA, the CDR3 is TGTGCCAGCAGTGACTCGGGCAATCAGCCCCAGCATTTT. Amino acid sequence: CASSDSGNQPQHF.

The V and J genes are TRBV5-1 and TRBJ2-2; 10 bases map to TRBD2. The CDR3 is 17 residues long. Germline V gene sequence: CDR1 SGHRS, CDR2 YFSETQ. The junction had 9 bases not matched to a gene; V was cut back by 4 bases and J by 3 bases. The CDR3 DNA is TGCGCCAGCAGCCTTTGGGCAGGACTAGCGGACACCGGGGAGCTGTTTTTT. Residues: CASSLWAGLADTGELFF.

CDR3 coding DNA: TGCGCCAGCAGCCAAGATAGACAGGGGTTATCCCTAAGACACTACGAGCAGTACTTC. Protein: CASSQDRQGLSLRHYEQYF. The chain has TRBV4-1 and TRBJ2-7; TRBD1 aligns across 8 bases. The CDR3 totals 19 residues. Per germline, CDR1 MGHRA and CDR2 YSYEKL. V lost 0 bases, J lost 3 bases, and 16 bases stayed unmatched.

The J gene is TRBJ2-4, the V gene TRBV2; 7 bases align to TRBD1. Germline V gene lookup returns CDR1 SNHLY and CDR2 FYNNEI. This CDR3 contains 11 residues. J was trimmed by 7 bases and V by 6 bases; bases with no gene match: 0. The CDR3 nucleotides read TGTGCCAGCAGACAGGGGAACATTCAGTACTTC. Amino acids: CASRQGNIQYF. The full variable domain, with the rest looked up from reference TRBV2 and TRBJ2-4, is EPEVTQTPSHQVTQMGQEVILRCVPISNHLYFYWYRQILGQKVEFLVSFYNNEISEKSEIFDDQFSVERPDGSNFTLKIRSTKLEDSAMYFCASRQGNIQYFGAGTRLSVL.

The CDR3 DNA is TGTGCCAGTAGTCAGAACAGGTTACCCGAAAAACTGTTTTTT. This gives the protein CASSQNRLPEKLFF. The chain links TRBV19 to TRBJ1-4; D is possibly TRBD1 (5 bases). Deletions cut 5 bases from V and 8 bases from J, with 15 bases between. The germline CDR1 and CDR2 sequences are LNHDA and SQIVND (reference sequence). The CDR3 has 14 amino acids.

The chain is built from TRBV19 and TRBJ1-1; weak D call: TRBD1 (5 bases). Germline V CDR1 and CDR2: LNHDA, SQIVND (reference sequence). Trimming removed 7 bases at V and 0 bases at J, with 12 bases between. This CDR3 is built from 14 residues. The CDR3 sequence: CASKGDSMNTEAFF. CDR3 in DNA: TGTGCCAGTAAGGGCGACAGCATGAACACTGAAGCTTTCTTT.

The V and J genes are TRBV28 and TRBJ2-6, with D possibly matching TRBD1 (6 bases). V lost 5 bases, J lost 0 bases, and 14 bases lay in between. The CDR3 spans 17 residues. From germline, CDR1 is MDHEN and CDR2 SYDVKM. The chain's CDR3 is CASSPPGQISGANVLTF. CDR3 bases: TGTGCCAGCAGTCCCCCGGGACAAATCTCTGGGGCCAACGTCCTGACTTTC. The variable domain in full, with the rest retrieved from reference TRBV28 and TRBJ2-6, is DVKVTQSSRYLVKRTGEKVFLECVQDMDHENMFWYRQDPGLGLRLIYFSYDVKMKEKGDIPEGYSVSREKKERFSLILESASTNQTSMYLCASSPPGQISGANVLTFGAGSRLTVL.

The rearrangement links TRBV7-9 to TRBJ2-7; unclear D gene. The CDR3 loop spans 14 amino acids. In germline, CDR1 is SEHNR, CDR2 FQNEAQ (reference sequence). Between the trimmed V and J ends, which lost 1 base and 0 bases, there was a span of 7 bases. CDR3 in DNA: TGTGCCAGCAGCTTAGGGGGTAACTCCTACGAGCAGTACTTC. It is translated as CASSLGGNSYEQYF.

This sequence joins TRBV10-2 and TRBJ2-1, with TRBD1 as a possible D gene (6 bases). The length of the CDR3 is 11 residues. Trimming cost V 6 bases and J 10 bases, with 10 bases left between them. Germline CDR1 reads WSHSY; CDR2 reads SAAADI. CDR3 bases: TGCGCCAGCAGGGGGGCGGTGGAGCAGTTCTTC. Protein sequence: CASRGAVEQFF.

This clone was seen a few times. The identical CDR3 is also encoded by other nucleotide sequences in the sample. The rearrangement links TRBV7-2 to TRBJ2-5; 7 bases are shared with TRBD1. CDR3 length: 14 amino acids. Germline CDR1 SGHTA, CDR2 FQGNSA. Trimming took 3 bases from V and 5 from J; bases not matched to a gene: 6. The CDR3 spells CASSFQGGRETQYF. The CDR3 DNA sequence: TGTGCCAGCAGCTTTCAAGGGGGCAGGGAGACCCAGTACTTC.

The rearrangement joins TRBV18 to TRBJ2-4; D is possibly TRBD1 (6 bases). Per germline, CDR1 KGHSH and CDR2 LQKENI. This CDR3 has 18 amino acids. V lost 5 bases and J 0 bases, leaving 20 bases between the germline ends. CDR3 bases: TGTGCCAGCTCATCCCTCCCGGGAACAGGGCTAGCCAAAAACATTCAGTACTTC. Residues: CASSSLPGTGLAKNIQYF.

The V gene is TRBV6-1, the J gene TRBJ2-5; perhaps D is TRBD1 or TRBD2 (6 bases each). V was trimmed by 7 bases and J by 5 bases, leaving 20 bases between them. There are 15 residues in the CDR3. Germline CDR1 and CDR2: MNHNS and SASEGT. The CDR3 is CASIRLRGGWETQYF. The CDR3 bases are TGTGCCAGCATTCGGCTAAGAGGGGGGTGGGAGACCCAGTACTTC.